These 16 T cell receptor beta chains were sequenced from one sample in a study of blood T cell repertoires in COVID-19. Data came from immunoSEQ multiplex PCR; TCRdb stores just in-frame clones and leaves some out. The data show 25,000 to 35,000 clones, around nine tenths seen once. Source material: peripheral blood. These receptors originate from an older man with active or convalescent COVID-19.

The V call is TRBV7-5, the J call TRBJ2-7; TRBD1 is the table's D call, not checked against the DNA. TRBV7-5 is an annotated pseudogene. The CDR3 is 14 residues long. DNA of the CDR3: TGTGCCAGAAGCTTAGCCAGGGGCCCCTACGAGCAGTACTTC. Translating gives CARSLARGPYEQYF.

The gene calls are TRBV9 and TRBJ2-7; 10 bases are shared with TRBD1. CDR3 length: 15 amino acids. J gave up 3 bases and V 3 bases, and 6 bases lay outside the gene matches. Germline CDR1 is SGDLS and CDR2 is YYNGEE. CDR3 DNA: TGTGCCAGCAGCGCTGGACAGGGGGGGGTCTACGAGCAGTACTTC. Residues: CASSAGQGGVYEQYF.

J is TRBJ2-7 and V is TRBV21-1; the D call in the table, TRBD2, was not verified against the DNA. TRBV21-1 is tagged as a pseudogene. The CDR3 covers 13 residues. CDR3 amino acids: CASSKPLAGATDV. DNA of the CDR3: TGTGCCAGCAGCAAACCACTAGCGGGGGCCACGGACGTC.

The chain is built from TRBV5-1 and TRBJ1-1; tentative D call: TRBD1 (5 bases). V was shortened by 4 bases and J by 4 bases, with 17 bases between the two germline ends. CDR1 and CDR2 from the germline V gene are SGHRS and YFSETQ. CDR3 length: 15 amino acids. The CDR3: CASSQPSGGGTEAFF. For the CDR3, the DNA is TGCGCCAGCAGCCAACCCTCCGGGGGTGGCACTGAAGCTTTCTTT.

This sequence joins TRBV6-6 and TRBJ2-7; D is unclear. The CDR3 totals 11 residues. Per the germline V gene, CDR1 is MNHNY and CDR2 is SVGAGI (reference sequence). The V end lost 4 bases, the J end lost 7 bases, and 8 bases lay between the germline ends. The CDR3 sequence is CASSSTREQYV. Written as DNA, the CDR3 is TGTGCCAGCAGTTCGACTCGTGAGCAGTACGTC.

The CDR3 reads CASSRQRIYEQYF. The CDR3 nucleotides are TGTGCCAGCAGTAGACAGAGAATCTACGAGCAGTACTTC. This chain connects TRBV6-5 to TRBJ2-7; D may be TRBD1 (5 bases). CDR3 length: 13 amino acids. V was cut by 5 bases and J by 3 bases, with 11 bases left in between. Germline assignment: CDR1 MNHEY and CDR2 SVGAGI.

For the CDR3, the DNA is TGCGCCAGCAGCCGGACGTTGACAGGGCCGAGTGAAAAACTGTTTTTT. Its translation is CASSRTLTGPSEKLFF. This chain uses TRBV5-1 with TRBJ1-4; TRBD1 matches 7 bases. Germline assignment: CDR1 SGHRS and CDR2 YFSETQ. This CDR3 is built from 16 residues. After removal of 4 bases from V and 7 bases from J, the junction contained 13 bases not matched to a gene.

This chain uses TRBV14 with TRBJ1-1, with D possibly TRBD1 on 5 matching bases. V was pared by 1 base and J by 1 base, with 10 bases between. This CDR3 contains 15 residues. Germline CDR1 is SGHDN and CDR2 is FVKESK. The CDR3 coding sequence is TGTGCCAGCAGCCAAGTGGGGCCAAGGAACACTGAAGCTTTCTTT. Amino acid sequence: CASSQVGPRNTEAFF. The full variable domain, in which reference TRBV14 and TRBJ1-1 provide the parts outside the CDR3, is EAGVTQFPSHSVIEKGQTVTLRCDPISGHDNLYWYRRVMGKEIKFLLHFVKESKQDESGMPNNRFLAERTGGTYSTLKVQPAELEDSGVYFCASSQVGPRNTEAFFGQGTRLTVV.

V is TRBV5-1 and J is TRBJ1-3; 9 bases are shared with TRBD1. Per germline, CDR1 SGHRS and CDR2 YFSETQ. The CDR3 is 16 residues long. V lost 4 bases to trimming and J lost 0 bases; unmatched junction nucleotides: 5. CDR3 region: CASSTGTGNSGNTIYF. The DNA for the CDR3 is TGCGCCAGCAGCACCGGGACAGGGAACTCTGGAAACACCATATATTTT. Full variable domain (missing parts from reference TRBV5-1 and TRBJ1-3): KAGVTQTPRYLIKTRGQQVTLSCSPISGHRSVSWYQQTPGQGLQFLFEYFSETQRNKGNFPGRFSGRQFSNSRSEMNVSTLELGDSALYLCASSTGTGNSGNTIYFGEGSWLTVV.

The rearrangement links TRBV5-4 to TRBJ1-2, with 9 bases aligning to TRBD1. Germline V gene sequence: CDR1 SGHNT, CDR2 YYREEE (reference sequence). This CDR3 is built from 14 residues. J lost 2 bases, V lost 6 bases, and 5 bases had no gene match. DNA for the CDR3: TGTGCCAGCACCTTCGGACAGGGGAACTATGGCTACACCTTC. It codes for CASTFGQGNYGYTF. Variable domain in full (rest from reference TRBV5-4 and TRBJ1-2): ETGVTQSPTHLIKTRGQQVTLRCSSQSGHNTVSWYQQALGQGPQFIFQYYREEENGRGNFPPRFSGLQFPNYSSELNVNALELDDSALYLCASTFGQGNYGYTFGSGTRLTVV.

J is TRBJ2-7 and V is TRBV19; 7 nucleotides agree with TRBD2. This CDR3 has 17 residues. Trimming at V came to 3 bases and at J to 0 bases, leaving 11 bases not matched to a gene. Germline assignment: CDR1 LNHDA and CDR2 SQIVND (reference sequence). CDR3 loop: CASSIRGVGTNSYEQYF. The CDR3 DNA is TGTGCCAGTAGTATCCGCGGAGTGGGGACTAACTCCTACGAGCAGTACTTC.

V usage is TRBV6-5 and J usage is TRBJ1-1; 9 nucleotides match TRBD1. Germline CDR1 is MNHEY and CDR2 is SVGAGI. The junction had 1 base not matched to a gene; V was cut back by 4 bases and J by 1 base. The CDR3 extends over 14 amino acids. The CDR3 reads CASSSTGGNTEAFF. In nucleotides, the CDR3 is TGTGCCAGCAGTTCGACAGGGGGGAACACTGAAGCTTTCTTT.

The chain recombines TRBV6-2 or TRBV6-3 with TRBJ2-1, with 7 nucleotides matching TRBD2. Germline V gene data show CDR1 as MNHEY and CDR2 as SVGEGT. CDR3 length: 14 residues. V dropped 6 bases and J dropped 3; count of bases not matched to a gene: 5. CDR3 residues: CASSLGGVYNEQFF. The CDR3 DNA reads TGTGCCAGCAGCTTGGGGGGGGTCTACAATGAGCAGTTCTTC.

The rearrangement links TRBV7-2 to TRBJ2-3, with 7 bases aligning to TRBD1. V lost 5 bases to trimming and J lost 2 bases; unmatched junction nucleotides: 7. Germline V CDR1 and CDR2: SGHTA, FQGNSA. The CDR3 extends over 15 amino acids. This CDR3 is CASSTRQGTTDTQYF. DNA for the CDR3: TGTGCCAGCAGCACCCGACAGGGAACCACAGATACGCAGTATTTT. The variable domain in full, completed from reference TRBV7-2 and TRBJ2-3, reads GAGVSQSPSNKVTEKGKDVELRCDPISGHTALYWYRQSLGQGLEFLIYFQGNSAPDKSGLPSDRFSAERTGGSVSTLTIQRTQQEDSAVYLCASSTRQGTTDTQYFGPGTRLTVL.

The rearrangement uses TRBV6-2 or TRBV6-3 and TRBJ1-5; D is unresolved. Germline CDR1 reads MNHEY; CDR2 reads SVGEGT. V was cut by 7 bases and J by 5 bases, with 15 bases left in between. The CDR3 is 14 residues long. CDR3 DNA sequence: TGTGCCAGCAACCCTTTTAAGGAGGATCAGCCCCAGCATTTT. It translates to CASNPFKEDQPQHF.

DNA of the CDR3: TGCAGCGCGAGGGGGGGGCGGACTGAAGCTTTCTTT. Protein: CSARGGRTEAFF. The chain joins TRBV29-1 to TRBJ1-1; weak D call: TRBD1 (6 bases). The germline V and J ends were trimmed by 7 bases and 5 bases, with 14 bases remaining between them. Germline assignment: CDR1 SQVTM and CDR2 ANQGSEA. The CDR3 covers 12 residues.